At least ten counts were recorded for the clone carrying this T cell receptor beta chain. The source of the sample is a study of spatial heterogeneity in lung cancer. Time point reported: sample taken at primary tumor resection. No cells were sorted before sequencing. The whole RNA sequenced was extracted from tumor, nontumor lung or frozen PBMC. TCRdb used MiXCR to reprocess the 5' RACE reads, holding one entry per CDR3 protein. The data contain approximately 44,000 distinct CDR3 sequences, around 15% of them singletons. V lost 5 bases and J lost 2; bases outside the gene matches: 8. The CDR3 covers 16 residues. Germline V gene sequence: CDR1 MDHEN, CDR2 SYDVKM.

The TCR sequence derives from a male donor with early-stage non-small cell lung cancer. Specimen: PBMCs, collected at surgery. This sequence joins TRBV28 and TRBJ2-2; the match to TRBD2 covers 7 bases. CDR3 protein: CASSVPGLLNTGELFF. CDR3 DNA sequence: TGTGCCAGCAGTGTACCGGGACTACTAAACACCGGGGAGCTGTTTTTT.